The present T cell receptor beta chain was sequenced within a study of cytomegalovirus exposure and HLA in healthy donors. A note on this clone: Its target is unknown. Different DNA sequences within this sample yield the same CDR3.

Assay: immunoSEQ multiplex PCR; the TCRdb copy retains only in-frame clones and omits some. This sample has approximately 150,000 clones, with roughly nine tenths found just once. V lost 1 base, J lost 1 base, and 8 bases lay in between. CDR3 length: 14 amino acids. Germline V gene data show CDR1 as SGHRS and CDR2 as YFSETQ. Study-wide results and caveats: The tendency of first-cohort TCR clusters to co-occur in the 120 or so validation repertoires emerged from a later analysis. Cytomegalovirus-associated TCR beta chains were listed, numbering 150 to 200. Most TCR sequences were uncommon, yet certain public TCRs appeared in many donors.

The rearrangement joins TRBV5-1 to TRBJ1-1; D remains ambiguous. The sequence was collected from a man aged 18 to 29 in good health and CMV-seronegative. Sequenced: PBMCs. The CDR3 sequence is CASSLFSGNTEAFF. CDR3 in DNA: TGCGCCAGCAGCTTGTTTTCCGGGAACACTGAAGCTTTCTTT.